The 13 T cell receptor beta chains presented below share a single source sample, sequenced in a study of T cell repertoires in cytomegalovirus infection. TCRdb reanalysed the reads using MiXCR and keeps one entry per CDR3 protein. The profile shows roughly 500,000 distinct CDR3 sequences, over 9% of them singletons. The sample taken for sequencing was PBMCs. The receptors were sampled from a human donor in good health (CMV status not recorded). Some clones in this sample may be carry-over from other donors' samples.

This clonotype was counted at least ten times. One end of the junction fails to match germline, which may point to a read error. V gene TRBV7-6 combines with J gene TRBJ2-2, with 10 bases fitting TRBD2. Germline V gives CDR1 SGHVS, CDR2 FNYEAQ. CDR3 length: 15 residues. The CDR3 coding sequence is TGTGCCAGCAGCATAGCGGGAGGAGGGGAAGGGGAGCTGTTTTTT. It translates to CASSIAGGGEGELFF.

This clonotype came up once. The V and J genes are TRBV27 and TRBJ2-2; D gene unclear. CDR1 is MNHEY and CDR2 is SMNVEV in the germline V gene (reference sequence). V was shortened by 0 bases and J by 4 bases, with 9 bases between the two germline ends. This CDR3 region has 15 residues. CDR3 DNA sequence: TGTGCCAGCAGTTTATCGGCTGGAATCACCGGGGAGCTGTTTTTT. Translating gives CASSLSAGITGELFF.

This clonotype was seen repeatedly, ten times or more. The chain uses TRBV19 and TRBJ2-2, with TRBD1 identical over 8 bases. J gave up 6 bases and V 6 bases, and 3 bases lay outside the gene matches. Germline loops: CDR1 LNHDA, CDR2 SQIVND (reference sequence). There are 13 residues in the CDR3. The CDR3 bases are TGTGCCAGTAGGCTGACAGGGGCCGGGGAGCTGTTTTTT. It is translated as CASRLTGAGELFF.

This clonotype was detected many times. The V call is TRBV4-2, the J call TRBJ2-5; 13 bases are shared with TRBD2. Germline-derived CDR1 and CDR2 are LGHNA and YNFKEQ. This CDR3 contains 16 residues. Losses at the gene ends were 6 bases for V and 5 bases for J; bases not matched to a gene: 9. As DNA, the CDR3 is TGTGCCAGCAGGACCGGACTAGCGGGAGACCTGGAGACCCAGTACTTC. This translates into CASRTGLAGDLETQYF.

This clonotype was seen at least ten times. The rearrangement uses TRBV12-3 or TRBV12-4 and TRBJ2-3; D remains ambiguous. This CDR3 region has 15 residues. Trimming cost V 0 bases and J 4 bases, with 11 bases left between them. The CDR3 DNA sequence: TGTGCCAGCAGTTTAGCTCTAGAAGTTGCAGATACGCAGTATTTT. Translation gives CASSLALEVADTQYF.

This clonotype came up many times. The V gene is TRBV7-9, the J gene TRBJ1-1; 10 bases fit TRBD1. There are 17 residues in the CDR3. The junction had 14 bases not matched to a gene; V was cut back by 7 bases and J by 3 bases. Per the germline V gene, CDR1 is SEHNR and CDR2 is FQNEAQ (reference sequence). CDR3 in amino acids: CASTIGGQGNGYTEAFF. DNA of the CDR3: TGTGCCAGCACCATAGGGGGACAGGGGAATGGCTACACTGAAGCTTTCTTT.

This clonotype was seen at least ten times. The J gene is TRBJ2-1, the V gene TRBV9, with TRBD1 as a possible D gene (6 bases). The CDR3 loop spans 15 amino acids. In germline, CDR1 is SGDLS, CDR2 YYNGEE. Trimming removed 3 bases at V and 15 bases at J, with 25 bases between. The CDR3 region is CASSAHRDEGIGSFF. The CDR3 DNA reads TGTGCCAGCAGCGCACACAGGGACGAAGGGATTGGGTCGTTCTTC.

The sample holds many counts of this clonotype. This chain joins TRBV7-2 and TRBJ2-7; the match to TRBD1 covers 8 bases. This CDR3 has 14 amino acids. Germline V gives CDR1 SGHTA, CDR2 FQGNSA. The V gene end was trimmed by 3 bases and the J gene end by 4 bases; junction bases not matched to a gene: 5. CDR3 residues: CASSFVRQGYEQYF. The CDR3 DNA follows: TGTGCCAGCAGCTTCGTCCGACAGGGGTACGAGCAGTACTTC.

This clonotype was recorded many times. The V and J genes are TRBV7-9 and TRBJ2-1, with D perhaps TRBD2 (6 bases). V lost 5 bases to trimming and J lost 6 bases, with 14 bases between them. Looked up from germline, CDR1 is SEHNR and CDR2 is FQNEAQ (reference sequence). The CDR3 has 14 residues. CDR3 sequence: CASSLAGQGNEQFF. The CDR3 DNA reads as TGTGCCAGCAGCCTGGCGGGGCAGGGCAATGAGCAGTTCTTC.

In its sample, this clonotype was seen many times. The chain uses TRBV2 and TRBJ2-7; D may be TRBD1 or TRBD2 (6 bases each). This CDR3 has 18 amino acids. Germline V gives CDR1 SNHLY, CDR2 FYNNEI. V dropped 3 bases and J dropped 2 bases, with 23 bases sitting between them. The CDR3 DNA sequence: TGTGCCAGCAGTGATTTGGGTGGGAGGCAGGGGAAGGCCTACGAGCAGTACTTC. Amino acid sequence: CASSDLGGRQGKAYEQYF. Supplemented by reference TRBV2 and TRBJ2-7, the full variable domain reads EPEVTQTPSHQVTQMGQEVILRCVPISNHLYFYWYRQILGQKVEFLVSFYNNEISEKSEIFDDQFSVERPDGSNFTLKIRSTKLEDSAMYFCASSDLGGRQGKAYEQYFGPGTRLTVT.

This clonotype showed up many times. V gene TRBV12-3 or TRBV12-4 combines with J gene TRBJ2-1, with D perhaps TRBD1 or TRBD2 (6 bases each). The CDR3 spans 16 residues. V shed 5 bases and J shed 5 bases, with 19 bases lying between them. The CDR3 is CASSPPAGGRHNEQFF. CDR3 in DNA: TGTGCCAGCAGTCCTCCCGCTGGGGGGCGGCACAATGAGCAGTTCTTC.

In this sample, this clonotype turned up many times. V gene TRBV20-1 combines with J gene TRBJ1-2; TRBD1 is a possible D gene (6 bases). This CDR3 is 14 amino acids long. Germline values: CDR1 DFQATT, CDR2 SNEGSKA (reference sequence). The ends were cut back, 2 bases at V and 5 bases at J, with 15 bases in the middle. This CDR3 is CSARPGGRRYGYTF. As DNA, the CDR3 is TGCAGTGCTAGACCCGGGGGGCGGAGATATGGCTACACCTTC.

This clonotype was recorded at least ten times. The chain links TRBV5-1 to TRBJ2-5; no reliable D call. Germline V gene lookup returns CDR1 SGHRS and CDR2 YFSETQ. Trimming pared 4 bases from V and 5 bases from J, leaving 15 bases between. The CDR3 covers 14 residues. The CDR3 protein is CASSQGPNGETQYF. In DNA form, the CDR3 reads TGCGCCAGCAGCCAAGGACCAAATGGGGAGACCCAGTACTTC.